This T cell receptor beta chain was profiled in a study of T cell changes during pregnancy in multiple sclerosis. TCRdb keeps only in-frame clones here, not all; method: immunoSEQ multiplex PCR. The sample carries 50,000 to 65,000 clones, approximately 93% recorded once. V shed 3 bases, J shed 2 bases, and the junction held 9 bases outside the gene matches. Germline V gene lookup returns CDR1 SNHLY and CDR2 FYNNEI. The CDR3 length is 17 residues. This TCR was sampled from a female donor with multiple sclerosis, enrolled in a pregnancy study. The sample here was CD8+ T cells from peripheral blood mononuclear cells, taken in the second trimester of pregnancy. The chain links TRBV2 to TRBJ2-3, with TRBD2 matching over 9 bases. CDR3 in DNA: TGTGCCAGCAGTGATGGCGGGAGGGCCACGTACACAGATACGCAGTATTTT. This codes for CASSDGGRATYTDTQYF.